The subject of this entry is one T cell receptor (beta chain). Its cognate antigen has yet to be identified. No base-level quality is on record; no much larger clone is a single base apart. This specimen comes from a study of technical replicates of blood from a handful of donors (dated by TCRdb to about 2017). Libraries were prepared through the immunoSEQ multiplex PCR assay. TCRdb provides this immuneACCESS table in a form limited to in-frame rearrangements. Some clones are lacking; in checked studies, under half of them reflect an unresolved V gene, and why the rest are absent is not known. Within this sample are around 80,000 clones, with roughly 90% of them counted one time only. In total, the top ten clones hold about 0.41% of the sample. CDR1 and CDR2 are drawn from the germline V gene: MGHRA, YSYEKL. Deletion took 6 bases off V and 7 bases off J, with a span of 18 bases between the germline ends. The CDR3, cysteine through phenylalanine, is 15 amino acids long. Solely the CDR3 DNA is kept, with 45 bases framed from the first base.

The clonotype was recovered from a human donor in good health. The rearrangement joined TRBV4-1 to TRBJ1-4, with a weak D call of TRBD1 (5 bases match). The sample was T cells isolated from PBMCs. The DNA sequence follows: TGCGCCAGCAGTCCAAGTCAGGGATATGGTGAAAAACTGTTTTTT. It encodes CASSPSQGYGEKLFF.